The next 12 T cell receptor beta chains were all read from a single sample in a study of blood T cell repertoires in COVID-19. Clones were read by immunoSEQ multiplex PCR, and TCRdb kept only the in-frame ones, dropping some. This sample has roughly 63,000 clones; less than 80% occur once, and the top ten carry less than 10%. The specimen was peripheral blood. The receptors stem from a human donor in a cohort sampled during active COVID-19.

The chain links TRBV7-3 to TRBJ2-1, with 14 bases identical to TRBD2. CDR1 and CDR2 (germline): SGHTA, FQGTGA. V trimming: 4 bases; J trimming: 9 bases; junction bases outside the gene matches: 8. This CDR3 is built from 16 residues. CDR3 in DNA: TGTGCCAGCAGCTCGTACGGGACTAGCGGGAGTTCTGAGCAGTTCTTC. Amino acid sequence: CASSSYGTSGSSEQFF.

J is TRBJ1-1 and V is TRBV12-3 or TRBV12-4; TRBD1 might be the D (5 bases). V lost 5 bases to trimming and J lost 5 bases, with 12 bases between them. The CDR3 covers 13 residues. CDR3 bases: TGTGCCAGCAGTCGGACCGGGGGGACTGAAGCTTTCTTT. Residues: CASSRTGGTEAFF.

The CDR3 nucleotides read TGTGCCAGCCGCCCCGGACTAGCCACAGATACGCAGTATTTT. Its translation is CASRPGLATDTQYF. The chain uses TRBV7-2 and TRBJ2-3; TRBD2 matches 8 bases. V was clipped by 8 bases and J by 2 bases; unmatched bases: 6. Germline loops: CDR1 SGHTA, CDR2 FQGNSA. The CDR3 length is 14 residues.

This clone has just a few counts. This chain links TRBV28 with TRBJ1-5; 9 bases are a match to TRBD1. CDR1 MDHEN and CDR2 SYDVKM come from the germline V gene. The CDR3 spans 13 residues. V lost 6 bases, J lost 7 bases, and 4 bases stayed unmatched. CDR3 in amino acids: CASSTGGRQPQHF. For the CDR3, the DNA is TGTGCCAGCAGCACAGGGGGCCGGCAGCCCCAGCATTTT.

The chain carries TRBV29-1 and TRBJ1-1, with 10 positions matching TRBD1. This CDR3 spans 15 amino acids. V was clipped by 4 bases and J by 4 bases; unmatched bases: 9. CDR1 is SQVTM and CDR2 is ANQGSEA in the germline V gene. The CDR3 nucleotides are TGCAGCGTTGGGGACAGGGGAATAGGTGGCACTGAAGCTTTCTTT. Translated: CSVGDRGIGGTEAFF.

Concerning this clone: A much bigger clone sits one base away, suggesting this may be a read error. The V and J genes are TRBV7-3 and TRBJ2-3, with 10 bases identical to TRBD1. The germline V gene has CDR1 SGHTA and CDR2 FQGTGA. The CDR3 has 15 residues. Trimming cost V 3 bases and J 1 base; bases outside gene matches: 1. The CDR3 DNA follows: TGTGCCAGCAGCTTCGGGACAGGGGGCACAGATACGCAGTATTTT. This gives the protein CASSFGTGGTDTQYF. The variable domain in full, with the rest retrieved from reference TRBV7-3 and TRBJ2-3, is GAGVSQTPSNKVTEKGKYVELRCDPISGHTALYWYRQSLGQGPEFLIYFQGTGAADDSGLPNDRFFAVRPEGSVSTLKIQRTERGDSAVYLCASSFGTGGTDTQYFGPGTRLTVL.

J is TRBJ1-2 and V is TRBV19; D not certain. Trimming took 2 bases from V and 7 from J, leaving 11 bases between them. The CDR3 is 13 residues long. CDR1 LNHDA and CDR2 SQIVND come from the germline V gene (reference sequence). This chain's CDR3 is CASSIMNAAGYTF. In DNA, the CDR3 is TGTGCCAGTAGTATAATGAATGCGGCTGGCTACACCTTC.

This chain joins TRBV6-5 and TRBJ2-7; the match to TRBD2 covers 12 bases. The CDR3 extends over 14 amino acids. Germline loops: CDR1 MNHEY, CDR2 SVGAGI. V shed 6 bases and J 6 bases; nucleotides not matched to a gene: 6. For the CDR3, the DNA is TGTGCCAGCAGAACTAGCGGGGGGAGGTCCGAGCAGTACTTC. Residues: CASRTSGGRSEQYF.

The V and J genes are TRBV9 and TRBJ1-1, with D uncertain. CDR3 size: 14 residues. V dropped 2 bases and J dropped 1 base, with 9 bases sitting between them. In germline, CDR1 is SGDLS, CDR2 YYNGEE. The CDR3 loop is CASSVEGANTEAFF. DNA of the CDR3: TGTGCCAGCAGCGTCGAGGGAGCGAACACTGAAGCTTTCTTT.

This clone was detected only once. In DNA form, the CDR3 reads TGTGCCAGCAGCCCTGCGGGAGTATCTGGAAACACCATATATTTT. Translating it yields CASSPAGVSGNTIYF. V and J are TRBV28 and TRBJ1-3; D remains ambiguous. Germline V gives CDR1 MDHEN, CDR2 SYDVKM. The V and J ends lost 6 bases and 1 base respectively, with 13 bases between them. The CDR3 covers 15 residues.

The V and J genes are TRBV11-2 and TRBJ1-4, with 7 positions matching TRBD1. With 5 bases clipped from V and 7 bases from J, the junction kept 10 bases outside the gene matches. This CDR3 is 15 amino acids long. Looked up from germline, CDR1 is SGHAT and CDR2 is FQNNGV. The DNA for the CDR3 is TGTGCCAGCAGCGGTACAGGGGTTTCAGCTGAAAAACTGTTTTTT. Translated, it gives CASSGTGVSAEKLFF.

The rearrangement links TRBV30 to TRBJ1-5; no clear D. This CDR3 is 14 amino acids long. Deletions cut 1 base from V and 0 bases from J, with 7 bases between. The germline V gene encodes CDR1 GTSNPN and CDR2 SVGIG (reference sequence). The CDR3 nucleotides read TGTGCCTGGAGTGGGCTGCATAGCAATCAGCCCCAGCATTTT. It translates to CAWSGLHSNQPQHF.